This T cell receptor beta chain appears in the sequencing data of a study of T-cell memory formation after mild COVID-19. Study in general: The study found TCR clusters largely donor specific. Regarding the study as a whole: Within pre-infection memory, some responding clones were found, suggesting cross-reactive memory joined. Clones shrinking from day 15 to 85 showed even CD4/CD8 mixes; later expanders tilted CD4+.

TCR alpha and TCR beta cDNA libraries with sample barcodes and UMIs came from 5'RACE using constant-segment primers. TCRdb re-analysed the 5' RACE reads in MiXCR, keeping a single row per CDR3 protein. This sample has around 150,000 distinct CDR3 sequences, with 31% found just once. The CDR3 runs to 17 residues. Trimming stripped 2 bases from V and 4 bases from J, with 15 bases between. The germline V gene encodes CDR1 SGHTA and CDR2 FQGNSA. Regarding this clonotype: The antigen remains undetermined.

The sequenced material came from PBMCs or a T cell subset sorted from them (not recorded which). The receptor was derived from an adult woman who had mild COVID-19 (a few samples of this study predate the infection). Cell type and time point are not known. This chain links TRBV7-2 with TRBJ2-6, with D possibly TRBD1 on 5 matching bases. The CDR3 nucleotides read TGTGCCAGCAGCTTAATATCAGGGAACTCCGGGGCCAACGTCCTGACTTTC. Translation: CASSLISGNSGANVLTF. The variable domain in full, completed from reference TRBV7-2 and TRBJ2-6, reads GAGVSQSPSNKVTEKGKDVELRCDPISGHTALYWYRQSLGQGLEFLIYFQGNSAPDKSGLPSDRFSAERTGGSVSTLTIQRTQQEDSAVYLCASSLISGNSGANVLTFGAGSRLTVL.